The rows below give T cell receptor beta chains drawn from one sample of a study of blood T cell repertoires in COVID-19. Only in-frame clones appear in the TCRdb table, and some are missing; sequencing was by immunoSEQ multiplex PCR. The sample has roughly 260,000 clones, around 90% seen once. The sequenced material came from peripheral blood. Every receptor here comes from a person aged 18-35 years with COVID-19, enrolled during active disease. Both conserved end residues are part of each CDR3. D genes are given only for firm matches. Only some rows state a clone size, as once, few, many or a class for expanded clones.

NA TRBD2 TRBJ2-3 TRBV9 TGTGCCAGCAGCGTAGGGACTAGCGGGATGGGCACAGATACGCAGTATTTT CASSVGTSGMGTDTQYF
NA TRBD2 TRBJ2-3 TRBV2 TGTGCCAGCAGTCGCTGGACTAGCGGGAAGAGCACAGATACGCAGTATTTT CASSRWTSGKSTDTQYF
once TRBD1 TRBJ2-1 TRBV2 TGTGCCAGCAGTTTGACAGGGGCTCGTGAGCAGTTCTTC CASSLTGAREQFF
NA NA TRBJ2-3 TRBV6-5 TGTGCCAGCAGTTTAAACACAGATACGCAGTATTTT CASSLNTDTQYF
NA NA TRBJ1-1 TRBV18 TGTGCCAGCTCATATACAGGTACAAACACTGAAGCTTTCTTT CASSYTGTNTEAFF
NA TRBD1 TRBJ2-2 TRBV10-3 TGTGCCACCCGAGAGGGACAGGGCTTTAACACCGGGGAGCTGTTTTTT CATREGQGFNTGELFF
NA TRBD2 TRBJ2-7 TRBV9 TGTGCCAGCAGCCCGGAGGGGGGACTAGCGGGATACGAGCAGTACTTC CASSPEGGLAGYEQYF
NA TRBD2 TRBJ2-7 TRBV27 TGTGCCAGCAGTCCCCTTAGCGGCCCTAGCGGGAGTTACGAGCAGTACTTC CASSPLSGPSGSYEQYF
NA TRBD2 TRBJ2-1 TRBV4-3 TGCGCCAGCAGCCCCGGTAGCGGGAATTATTACAATGAGCAGTTCTTC CASSPGSGNYYNEQFF
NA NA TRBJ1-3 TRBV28 TGTGCCAGCATCCCCACCGCCAGGATCTCTGGAAACACCATATATTTT CASIPTARISGNTIYF
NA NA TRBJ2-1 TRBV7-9 TGTGCCAGCAGCCGCAGGGTAGGAGTCGATGAGCAGTTCTTC CASSRRVGVDEQFF
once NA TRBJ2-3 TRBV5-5 TGTGCCAGCAGCTTAAGTCGACTTCTCACAGATACGCAGTATTTT CASSLSRLLTDTQYF
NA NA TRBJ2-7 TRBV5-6 TGTGCCAGCAGCCGAATTTCGGGGGACGAGCAGTACTTC CASSRISGDEQYF
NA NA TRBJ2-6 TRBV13 TGTGCCAGCAGGGGGGCAGGGTCTTCCTCTGGGGCCAACGTCCTGACTTTC CASRGAGSSSGANVLTF
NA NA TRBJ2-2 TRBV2 TGTGCCAGCAGTCCCGGGACTGCCAACACCGGGGAGCTGTTTTTT CASSPGTANTGELFF
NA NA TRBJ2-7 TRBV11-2 TGTGCCAGCGCTGAGGGAGTATACGAGCAGTACTTC CASAEGVYEQYF
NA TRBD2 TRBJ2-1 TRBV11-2 TGTGCCAGCAGCTTAGGGACTAGCGGAGGGAATGAGCAGTTCTTC CASSLGTSGGNEQFF
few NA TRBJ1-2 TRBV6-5 TGTGCCAGCAGCTCGGAGCCGGGGGGCGGCGGCTACACCTTC CASSSEPGGGGYTF
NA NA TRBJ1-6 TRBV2 TGTGCCAGCAGTCTCCCCGGGACACTTTCACCCCTCCACTTT CASSLPGTLSPLHF
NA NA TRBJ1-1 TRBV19 TGTGCCAGTAGTATTGGGCAAATGAACACTGAAGCTTTCTTT CASSIGQMNTEAFF
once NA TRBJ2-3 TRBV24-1 TGTGCCACCAGTGAACAGACCGCCATCGGCACAGATACGCAGTATTTT CATSEQTAIGTDTQYF
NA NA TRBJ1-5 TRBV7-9 TGTGCCAGCAGGGGGAGGGGTCCCAATCAGCCCCAGCATTTT CASRGRGPNQPQHF
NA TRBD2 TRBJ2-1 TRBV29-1 TGCAGCGCGGGACTAGCGGCTATCAATGAGCAGTTCTTC CSAGLAAINEQFF
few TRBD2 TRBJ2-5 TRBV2 TGTGCCAGCAGTGGGCTAGCGGGAGCCGAGACCCAGTACTTC CASSGLAGAETQYF
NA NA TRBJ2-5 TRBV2 TGTGCCAGCAGTGGAGGACTGCAAGAGACCCAGTACTTC CASSGGLQETQYF
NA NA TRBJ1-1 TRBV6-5 TGTGCCAGCAGTTACTCTGGCTCAGGGGACACTGAAGCTTTCTTT CASSYSGSGDTEAFF
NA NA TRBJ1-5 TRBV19 TGTGCCAGTAGAGCGAGTAGCAATCAGCCCCAGCATTTT CASRASSNQPQHF
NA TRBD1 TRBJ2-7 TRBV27 TGTGCCAGCAGTTTGACAGGGGCGTACGAGCAGTACTTC CASSLTGAYEQYF
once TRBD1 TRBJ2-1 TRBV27 TGTGCCAGCAGTGTCACAGGGGGCCGTGGAAATGAGCAGTTCTTC CASSVTGGRGNEQFF
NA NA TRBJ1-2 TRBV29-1 TGCAGCGTTACAGGGACCCCTTCGCATGGCTACACCTTC CSVTGTPSHGYTF
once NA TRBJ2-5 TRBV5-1 TGCGCCAGCAGCCCAAGCGGTCGGGAAGAGACCCAGTACTTC CASSPSGREETQYF
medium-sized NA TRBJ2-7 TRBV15 TGTGCCACCAGCAGAGAGATCAAACAGGGCCACGAGCAGTACTTC CATSREIKQGHEQYF
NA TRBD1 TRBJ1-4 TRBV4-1 TGCGCCAGCAGCCAATCGGGACAGGGGGCCAGGGGAGATGAAAAACTGTTTTTT CASSQSGQGARGDEKLFF
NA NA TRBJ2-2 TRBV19 TGTGCCAGTAGTATAGAAGGGGGGAACACCGGGGAGCTGTTTTTT CASSIEGGNTGELFF
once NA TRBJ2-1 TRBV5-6 TGTGCCAGCAGCCTAGGGACAAATGAGCAGTTCTTC CASSLGTNEQFF